This is a list of T cell receptor beta chains from one sample in a study of blood T cell repertoires in COVID-19. Profiled with immunoSEQ multiplex PCR; TCRdb holds only in-frame clones, not every one. Found here are roughly 300,000 clones, more than 80% of them singletons; the top ten hold 0.95% to 1.3%. Sequenced input: PBMCs or T cells enriched from blood (not recorded which). Source of these receptors: a woman aged 30 to 39 who had recovered from COVID-19. Each CDR3 is given with its conserved first and last residue. Fields, in order: CDR3 protein, V gene.

CASSTRTGSYEQYF,TRBV19
CASSTLIQNTEAFF,TRBV19
CASSGVTSGSIRDEQFF,TRBV7-9
CATSDLPSDEQFF,TRBV24-1
CASSRKTSGMSYEQYF,TRBV7-9
CASSLAGQGGEKLFF,TRBV7-2
CSLRDSPSETQYF,TRBV29-1
CASSFALGLAEETQYF,TRBV7-9
CASSLMTEPNEKLFF,TRBV11-2
CSVGILAGVYNEQFF,TRBV29-1
CASIPVGWDRDNQPQHF,TRBV28
CASSFQRGGGKSPLHF,TRBV28
CASRTGGTDTQYF,TRBV19
CASSPVGGMNEKLFF,TRBV5-6
CSVEAFVDRTGGYTF,TRBV29-1
CASSGGLGNTGELFF,TRBV9
CASSVLSGGTEAFF,TRBV9
CASSVGLAGVVHNEQFF,TRBV9
CAISPDTSGNTIYF,TRBV10-3
CASSSAGVVNNEQFF,TRBV7-9
CASSEISSNTIYF,TRBV6-1
CASSQGGAQETQYF,TRBV6-5
CASSLAPLAGETGELFF,TRBV5-1
CASSDPASGAGEQYF,TRBV6-5
CASSLQGMNTEAFF,TRBV5-6
CASSIGRLAGYNEQFF,TRBV19
CASSLGQNTEAFF,TRBV11-1
CASSLGFGGRGSTDTQYF,TRBV5-1
CARRPLAGSNNEQFF,TRBV5-3
CASSDLSGSLYEQYF,TRBV25-1
CASSFYGTEQETQYF,TRBV11-2
CASSLGFRGHGYF,TRBV5-1
CASSYILEGGNEQFF,TRBV6-2/TRBV6-3
CASSHRDLTEAFF,TRBV28
CASSPRLVQDTQYF,TRBV5-4
CASSSQGTTSTDTQYF,TRBV7-2
CAWSSGGALYNSPLHF,TRBV30
CASSQGASGELFF,TRBV28
CASTSGRYEQYF,TRBV28
CATSRGRGDSPLHF,TRBV15
CASSVKRTGWTTEAFF,TRBV6-1
CASSEAEQVSAEQYF,TRBV25-1
CASSLQGWQPQHF,TRBV11-2
CASSLGLAGIEQFF,TRBV5-1
CASSHTGTGGFTEAFF,TRBV4-1